The source of this TCR beta chain is a study of beta chain features in type 1 diabetes. Study-level points and caveats: It was not settled here whether HLA type affects TCRB rearrangement. All four CD4+ subsets of Type 1 diabetes patients contained TCRB CDR3s that were moderately but significantly shorter. The naive, central memory and Treg TCRB repertoires showed an apparent similarity that was greater among patients than among healthy donors.

Researchers reported sorting CD4+ naive, central memory, regulatory and stem cell-like memory cells via CD45RO/CCR7/CD25/CD127/CD95/CD27. The whole isolated RNA underwent reverse transcription, so sequencing captured expressed TCRB transcripts. Sequencing of naive, central memory and regulatory T cell samples gave an average of roughly 3.5 million reads. Assay: immunoSEQ multiplex PCR; the TCRdb copy retains only in-frame clones and omits some. The repertoire includes a few hundred thousand clones, around 12% of them detected once, and about 0.01% sits in the top ten. For this clone: The antigen is unknown.

Looked up from germline, CDR1 is SGHNT and CDR2 is YYREEE (reference sequence). Deletions cut 0 bases from V and 10 bases from J, with 5 bases between. The CDR3 sequence is 11 residues long. The chain joins TRBV5-4 to TRBJ2-1; no clear D. What was sequenced was naive CD4+ T cells from blood. The source of this sequence is a young woman with type 1 diabetes. CDR3: CASSLDSEQFF. The CDR3 DNA follows: TGTGCCAGCAGCTTGGACTCCGAGCAGTTCTTC.